Reported below is one T cell receptor beta chain. This record belongs to a study of T cell responses to AZD1222 COVID-19 vaccine. Sequencing was performed with immunoSEQ multiplex PCR; in TCRdb, only in-frame clones are kept and a portion is missing. The sample holds roughly 66,000 clones, more than 70% seen once. The V gene lost 2 bases and the J gene lost 8 bases, with 19 bases spanning the gap. CDR3 length: 17 amino acids. Germline CDR1 reads MNHEY; CDR2 reads SVGEGT. V is TRBV6-2 or TRBV6-3 and J is TRBJ1-6, with a possible D match to TRBD1 (6 bases). The specimen was peripheral blood, collected 28 days after the second dose of the MenACWY control vaccine. The receptor comes from an adult who received the MenACWY meningococcal vaccine as a control. CDR3 amino acids: CASSYPPGWGPDSPLHF. In DNA form, the CDR3 reads TGTGCCAGCAGTTACCCTCCCGGGTGGGGGCCGGATTCACCCCTCCACTTT.